The 15 T cell receptor beta chains below were found in one sample sequenced in a study of T cells in localized non-small cell lung cancer (dated by TCRdb to 2018 to 2020). Libraries were prepared through the immunoSEQ multiplex PCR assay. The immuneACCESS repertoire file appears here via TCRdb, limited to in-frame rearrangements. These files lack a portion of the clones; in checked studies, under half of the deficit traces to unresolved V genes, and the cause of the others is not known. In all, the sample holds around 100,000 clones, and roughly 90% of those were seen once. 15% of the sample is in the top ten clones. This specimen consisted of peripheral blood, obtained before any cancer treatment. The receptors stem from a man aged 40 to 70 with stage I squamous cell lung carcinoma.

The chain uses TRBV7-3 and TRBJ2-1; 8 nucleotides match TRBD1. The ends lost 5 bases at V and 5 bases at J; junction bases unmatched: 5. Germline CDR1 SGHTA, CDR2 FQGTGA. This CDR3 is 14 amino acids long. The DNA of the CDR3 is TGTGCCAGCAGCCCGGGACAGGCAAACAATGAGCAGTTCTTC. Translation: CASSPGQANNEQFF.

A single count supports this clone. The chain is built from TRBV2 and TRBJ1-1; D is perhaps TRBD1 (6 bases). CDR1 is SNHLY and CDR2 is FYNNEI in the germline V gene. This CDR3 spans 14 amino acids. Trimming left V 6 bases short and J 0 bases short, with 11 bases between. The CDR3 loop is CASRPRGMNTEAFF. The DNA of the CDR3 is TGTGCCAGCAGACCAAGGGGGATGAACACTGAAGCTTTCTTT.

J is TRBJ1-6 and V is TRBV7-2, with D hard to call. Germline-derived CDR1 and CDR2 are SGHTA and FQGNSA. The CDR3 sequence is 17 residues long. V lost 2 bases to trimming and J lost 7 bases, with 18 bases between them. CDR3 in DNA: TGTGCCAGCAGCTTACAGACAAGTTCACGAGGAAATTCACCCCTCCACTTT. Its translation is CASSLQTSSRGNSPLHF. The whole variable domain, filled in from reference TRBV7-2 and TRBJ1-6, reads GAGVSQSPSNKVTEKGKDVELRCDPISGHTALYWYRQSLGQGLEFLIYFQGNSAPDKSGLPSDRFSAERTGGSVSTLTIQRTQQEDSAVYLCASSLQTSSRGNSPLHFGNGTRLTVT.

This clone is a singleton in its sample. The chain joins TRBV15 to TRBJ1-4; D call uncertain. This CDR3 is 14 amino acids long. The V end lost 3 bases, the J end lost 10 bases, and 15 bases lay between the germline ends. The germline CDR1 and CDR2 sequences are LNHNV and YYDKDF (reference sequence). For the CDR3, the DNA is TGTGCCACCAGCAGGGATTCGGGTTCCGGAAAACTGTTTTTT. Its protein is CATSRDSGSGKLFF.

J is TRBJ2-7 and V is TRBV14; TRBD1 agrees at 8 bases. Germline CDR1 reads SGHDN; CDR2 reads FVKESK. The CDR3 runs 15 residues. The J segment lost 0 bases and the V segment lost 4 bases, leaving 5 bases of the junction unmatched. The DNA for the CDR3 is TGTGCCAGCAGCCTGGGGACAGGAGCCTCCTACGAGCAGTACTTC. It specifies CASSLGTGASYEQYF.

In this sample, this clone turned up once. The chain is built from TRBV11-3 and TRBJ2-1; weak D call: TRBD2 (5 bases). The V and J ends lost 4 bases and 2 bases respectively, with 12 bases between them. Germline CDR1 SGHNT, CDR2 YENEEA. The CDR3 covers 15 residues. The CDR3 protein is CASSSRRETYNEQFF. The CDR3 DNA reads as TGTGCCAGCAGCTCGCGTCGGGAAACCTACAATGAGCAGTTCTTC. Looking up the rest from reference TRBV11-3 and TRBJ2-1 gives the full variable domain: EAGVVQSPRYKIIEKKQPVAFWCNPISGHNTLYWYLQNLGQGPELLIRYENEEAVDDSQLPKDRFSAERLKGVDSTLKIQPAELGDSAVYLCASSSRRETYNEQFFGPGTRLTVL.

This rearrangement joins TRBV11-2 to TRBJ1-1; no firm D call. Germline-derived CDR1 and CDR2 are SGHAT and FQNNGV. The V and J ends lost 2 bases and 1 base respectively, with 11 bases between them. The CDR3 has 15 amino acids. CDR3 bases: TGTGCCAGCAGCTTAAGAGGAGTGGGGAACACTGAAGCTTTCTTT. This encodes CASSLRGVGNTEAFF.

In its sample, this clone was seen once. The CDR3 DNA reads as TGCGCCAGCAGCCAAGATAGTCGGGTGGAGGCTGGCTACACCTTC. Translating it yields CASSQDSRVEAGYTF. J is TRBJ1-2 and V is TRBV4-3, with D unclear. From germline, CDR1 is LGHNA and CDR2 YSLEER. This CDR3 is 15 amino acids long. With 0 bases removed from V and 7 bases from J, the gap between germline ends came to 15 bases.

The CDR3 nucleotides read TGTGCCAGCAGTTTATTTACTCAATCCTACTCACCCCTCCACTTT. Its protein is CASSLFTQSYSPLHF. This chain links TRBV28 with TRBJ1-6; D uncertain. Trimming removed 1 base at V and 10 bases at J, with 14 bases between. This CDR3 has 15 residues. Germline V gene sequence: CDR1 MDHEN, CDR2 SYDVKM.

This chain connects TRBV7-9 to TRBJ1-4; D gene ambiguous. Trimming took off 2 bases at V and 8 bases at J, with 15 bases between the two ends. The CDR3 is 15 amino acids. Germline V CDR1 and CDR2: SEHNR, FQNEAQ (reference sequence). The CDR3: CASSLQRAAGEKLFF. DNA for the CDR3: TGTGCCAGCAGCTTACAGAGGGCGGCGGGGGAAAAACTGTTTTTT.

V usage is TRBV2 and J usage is TRBJ1-4; the D is unclear. The CDR3 loop spans 15 amino acids. Trimming removed 0 bases from V and 5 bases from J, with 10 bases in between. Germline V gene data show CDR1 as SNHLY and CDR2 as FYNNEI. CDR3 loop: CASSEAPVKNEKLFF. The DNA for the CDR3 is TGTGCCAGCAGTGAAGCGCCAGTGAAAAATGAAAAACTGTTTTTT. Combining the CDR3 with reference TRBV2 and TRBJ1-4 gives the whole variable domain EPEVTQTPSHQVTQMGQEVILRCVPISNHLYFYWYRQILGQKVEFLVSFYNNEISEKSEIFDDQFSVERPDGSNFTLKIRSTKLEDSAMYFCASSEAPVKNEKLFFGSGTQLSVL.

The V and J genes are TRBV18 and TRBJ2-5, with a possible D match to TRBD2 (6 bases). V lost 6 bases, J lost 5 bases, and 16 bases lay in between. CDR3 length equals 14 residues. The germline CDR1 and CDR2 sequences are KGHSH and LQKENI. CDR3 residues: CASSPQDAGETQYF. CDR3 sequence (DNA): TGTGCCAGCTCCCCGCAGGACGCGGGGGAGACCCAGTACTTC.

The chain recombines TRBV27 with TRBJ2-2; D ambiguous. CDR3 length equals 13 residues. Trimming removed 2 bases at V and 2 bases at J, with 3 bases between. Germline CDR1 is MNHEY and CDR2 is SMNVEV (reference sequence). The CDR3 protein is CASSLLNTGELFF. The CDR3 DNA reads TGTGCCAGCAGTTTACTAAACACCGGGGAGCTGTTTTTT.

The J gene is TRBJ1-2, the V gene TRBV2; 7 bases align to TRBD1. CDR1 is SNHLY, CDR2 FYNNEI, per germline. The CDR3 loop spans 15 amino acids. V dropped 6 bases and J dropped 3; count of bases not matched to a gene: 10. Written as DNA, the CDR3 is TGTGCCAGCAGACAACCGACAGGGTGGGACTATGGCTACACCTTC. Translating it yields CASRQPTGWDYGYTF. The full variable domain, its missing parts supplied by reference TRBV2 and TRBJ1-2, is EPEVTQTPSHQVTQMGQEVILRCVPISNHLYFYWYRQILGQKVEFLVSFYNNEISEKSEIFDDQFSVERPDGSNFTLKIRSTKLEDSAMYFCASRQPTGWDYGYTFGSGTRLTVV.

DNA for the CDR3: TGTGCCAGCAGCCCGATCGGACAGAAGAATGAAAAACTGTTTTTT. Amino acids: CASSPIGQKNEKLFF. The chain recombines TRBV7-9 with TRBJ1-4; possible D gene TRBD1, 6 bases. Trimming removed 5 bases at V and 5 bases at J, with 15 bases between. The CDR3 consists of 15 residues. Germline loops: CDR1 SEHNR, CDR2 FQNEAQ (reference sequence).